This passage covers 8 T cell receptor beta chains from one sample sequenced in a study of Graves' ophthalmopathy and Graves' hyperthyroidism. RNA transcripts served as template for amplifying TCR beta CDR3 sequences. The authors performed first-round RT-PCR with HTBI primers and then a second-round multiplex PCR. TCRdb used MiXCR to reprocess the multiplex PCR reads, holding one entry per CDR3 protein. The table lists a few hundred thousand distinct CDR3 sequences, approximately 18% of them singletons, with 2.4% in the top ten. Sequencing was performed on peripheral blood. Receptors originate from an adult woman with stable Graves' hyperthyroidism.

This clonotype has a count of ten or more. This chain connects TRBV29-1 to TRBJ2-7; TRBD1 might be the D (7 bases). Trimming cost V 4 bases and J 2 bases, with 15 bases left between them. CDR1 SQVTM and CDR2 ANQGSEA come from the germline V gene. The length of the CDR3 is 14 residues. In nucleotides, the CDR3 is TGCAGCGTTGCGACAGGGACGGGGGCCTACGAGCAGTACTTC. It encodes CSVATGTGAYEQYF.

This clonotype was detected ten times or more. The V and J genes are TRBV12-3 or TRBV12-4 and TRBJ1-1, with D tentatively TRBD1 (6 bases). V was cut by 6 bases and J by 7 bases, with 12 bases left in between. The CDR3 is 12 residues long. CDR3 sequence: CASRQGSSEAFF. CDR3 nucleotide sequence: TGTGCCAGCAGACAGGGTTCAAGTGAAGCTTTCTTT.

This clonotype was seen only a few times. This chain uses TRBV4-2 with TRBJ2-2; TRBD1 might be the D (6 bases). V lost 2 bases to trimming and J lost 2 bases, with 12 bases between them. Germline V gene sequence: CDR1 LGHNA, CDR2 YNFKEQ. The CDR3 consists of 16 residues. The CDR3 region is CASSQPQGTNTGELFF. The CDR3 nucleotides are TGTGCCAGCAGCCAACCCCAGGGGACAAACACCGGGGAGCTGTTTTTT.

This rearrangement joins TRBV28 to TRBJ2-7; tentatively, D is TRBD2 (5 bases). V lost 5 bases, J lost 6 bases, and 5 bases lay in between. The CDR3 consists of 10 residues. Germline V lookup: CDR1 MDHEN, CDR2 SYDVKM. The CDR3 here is CASSGLEQYF. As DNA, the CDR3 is TGTGCCAGCAGTGGACTCGAGCAGTACTTC.

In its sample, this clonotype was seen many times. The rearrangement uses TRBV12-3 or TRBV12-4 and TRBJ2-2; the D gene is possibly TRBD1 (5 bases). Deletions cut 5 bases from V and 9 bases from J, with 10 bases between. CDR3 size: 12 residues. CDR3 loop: CASSPPDRELFF. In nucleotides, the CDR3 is TGTGCCAGCAGTCCACCGGACAGGGAGCTGTTTTTT.

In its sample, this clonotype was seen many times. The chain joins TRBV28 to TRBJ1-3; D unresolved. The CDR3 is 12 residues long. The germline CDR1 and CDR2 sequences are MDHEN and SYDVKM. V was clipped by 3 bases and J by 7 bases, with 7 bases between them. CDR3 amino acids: CASSFLRNTIYF. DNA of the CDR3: TGTGCCAGCAGTTTCCTGAGGAACACCATATATTTT.

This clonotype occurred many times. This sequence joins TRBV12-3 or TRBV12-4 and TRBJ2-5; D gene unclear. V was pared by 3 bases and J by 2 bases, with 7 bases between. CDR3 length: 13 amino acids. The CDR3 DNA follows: TGTGCCAGCAGTTTTACGGCACAAGAGACCCAGTACTTC. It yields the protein CASSFTAQETQYF.

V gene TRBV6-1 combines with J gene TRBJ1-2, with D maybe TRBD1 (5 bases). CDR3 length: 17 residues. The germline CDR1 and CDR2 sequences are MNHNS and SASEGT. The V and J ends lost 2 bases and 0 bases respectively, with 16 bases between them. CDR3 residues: CASSELTGRITNYGYTF. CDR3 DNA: TGTGCCAGCAGTGAACTAACGGGACGGATTACTAACTATGGCTACACCTTC.